One sample yielded the 26 T cell receptor beta chains listed below, sequenced in a study of T cells after yellow fever vaccination. Each CDR3 protein is one row after TCRdb ran MiXCR on the 5' RACE reads. Here the sample spans about 430,000 distinct CDR3 sequences, approximately 19% being singletons. The specimen was PBMCs, collected before the yellow fever booster vaccination. Every receptor here comes from a man aged 18 to 29 who received the YFV17D yellow fever vaccine.

This clonotype was counted ten times or more. The chain couples TRBV7-9 to TRBJ2-7; D might be TRBD2 (5 bases). Germline assignment: CDR1 SEHNR and CDR2 FQNEAQ (reference sequence). This CDR3 is built from 13 residues. Trimming took off 2 bases at V and 1 base at J, with 6 bases between the two ends. CDR3 in amino acids: CASSLRDSYEQYF. CDR3 DNA sequence: TGTGCCAGCAGCTTACGGGATTCCTACGAGCAGTACTTC. Based on the CDR3 plus reference TRBV7-9 and TRBJ2-7, the full variable domain is DTGVSQNPRHKITKRGQNVTFRCDPISEHNRLYWYRQTLGQGPEFLTYFQNEAQLEKSRLLSDRFSAERPKGSFSTLEIQRTEQGDSAMYLCASSLRDSYEQYFGPGTRLTVT.

This clonotype was observed a few times. V is TRBV5-1 and J is TRBJ2-3, with D uncertain. Germline-derived CDR1 and CDR2 are SGHRS and YFSETQ. With 0 bases removed from V and 3 bases from J, the gap between germline ends came to 8 bases. This CDR3 contains 14 residues. The CDR3: CASSLVQETDTQYF. The DNA of the CDR3 is TGCGCCAGCAGCTTGGTTCAGGAGACAGATACGCAGTATTTT.

Only a few counts were recorded for this clonotype. The chain recombines TRBV7-9 with TRBJ1-2, with D hard to call. The germline V and J ends were trimmed by 7 bases and 6 bases, with 12 bases remaining between them. The CDR3 has 12 amino acids. CDR1 and CDR2 from the germline V gene are SEHNR and FQNEAQ (reference sequence). CDR3 sequence reads: CASKSVRDGYTF. The CDR3 DNA reads as TGTGCCAGCAAGTCCGTGCGGGATGGCTACACCTTC. The variable domain in full, with the rest retrieved from reference TRBV7-9 and TRBJ1-2, is DTGVSQNPRHKITKRGQNVTFRCDPISEHNRLYWYRQTLGQGPEFLTYFQNEAQLEKSRLLSDRFSAERPKGSFSTLEIQRTEQGDSAMYLCASKSVRDGYTFGSGTRLTVV.

The CDR3 here is CASSQDWGGTGELFF. The CDR3 DNA is TGCGCCAGCAGCCAAGATTGGGGAGGGACCGGGGAGCTGTTTTTT. The gene calls are TRBV4-3 and TRBJ2-2; 7 bases are a match to TRBD2. With 0 bases clipped from V and 5 bases from J, the junction kept 3 bases outside the gene matches. Germline CDR1 is LGHNA and CDR2 is YSLEER. This CDR3 spans 15 amino acids.

This chain links TRBV7-3 with TRBJ2-3; perhaps TRBD1 as D (5 bases). V lost 1 base and J 4 bases, leaving 12 bases between the germline ends. From germline, CDR1 is SGHTA and CDR2 FQGTGA. CDR3 length equals 15 residues. In nucleotides, the CDR3 is TGTGCCAGCAGCTTAAGGGGCAGGGCTGCAGATACGCAGTATTTT. This sequence encodes CASSLRGRAADTQYF.

The chain recombines TRBV7-2 with TRBJ1-2; 8 positions match TRBD1. This CDR3 contains 14 residues. CDR1 and CDR2 from the germline V gene are SGHTA and FQGNSA. V shed 6 bases and J 6 bases; nucleotides not matched to a gene: 9. The CDR3 DNA sequence: TGTGCCAGCAGGTCCAGGGGGCGCCTAAATGGCTACACCTTC. Its translation is CASRSRGRLNGYTF.

This clonotype appeared many times. V is TRBV5-5 and J is TRBJ2-3, with a possible D match to TRBD2 (5 bases). The CDR3 has 16 amino acids. Deletions cut 4 bases from V and 3 bases from J, with 18 bases between. CDR1 is SGHKS and CDR2 is YYEKEE in the germline V gene (reference sequence). CDR3 protein: CASSPRGSQATDTQYF. CDR3 coding DNA: TGTGCCAGCAGCCCCCGTGGGAGCCAGGCGACAGATACGCAGTATTTT. The whole variable domain, remainder taken from reference TRBV5-5 and TRBJ2-3, is DAGVTQSPTHLIKTRGQQVTLRCSPISGHKSVSWYQQVLGQGPQFIFQYYEKEERGRGNFPDRFSARQFPNYSSELNVNALLLGDSALYLCASSPRGSQATDTQYFGPGTRLTVL.

This clonotype was counted between two and nine times. The chain combines TRBV20-1 with TRBJ2-5; D is undetermined. The CDR3 extends over 11 amino acids. The V gene lost 2 bases and the J gene lost 11 bases, with 12 bases spanning the gap. Germline loops: CDR1 DFQATT, CDR2 SNEGSKA (reference sequence). CDR3 bases: TGCAGTGCTAGATCCGCAGTCGTGCAGTACTTC. Its protein product is CSARSAVVQYF.

The chain employs TRBV7-2 and TRBJ1-5; no clear D. The length of the CDR3 is 13 residues. CDR1 and CDR2 from the germline V gene are SGHTA and FQGNSA. Trimming cost V 4 bases and J 5 bases, with 9 bases left between them. CDR3 region: CASSSGRYQPQHF. The CDR3 DNA is TGTGCCAGCAGCTCCGGGCGGTATCAGCCCCAGCATTTT.

The chain joins TRBV20-1 to TRBJ2-1; D ambiguous. CDR3 length equals 13 residues. CDR1 DFQATT and CDR2 SNEGSKA come from the germline V gene (reference sequence). Trimming stripped 6 bases from V and 8 bases from J, with 17 bases between. CDR3 DNA: TGCAGTGCCCCGAACCCTGGGGTAGATGAGCAGTTCTTC. It codes for CSAPNPGVDEQFF.

The chain recombines TRBV4-1 with TRBJ1-2, with a possible D match to TRBD1 (6 bases). The CDR3 is made up of 14 amino acids. Trimming removed 0 bases at V and 6 bases at J, with 11 bases between. Looked up from germline, CDR1 is MGHRA and CDR2 is YSYEKL. The CDR3 DNA follows: TGCGCCAGCAGCCAAGATCCGGGGGCTGATGGCTACACCTTC. Amino acids: CASSQDPGADGYTF.

This clonotype was counted between two and nine times. The chain uses TRBV19 and TRBJ2-7; possible D gene TRBD2, 6 bases. The germline gives CDR1 LNHDA, CDR2 SQIVND (reference sequence). The CDR3 runs 14 residues. The V end was cut by 4 bases, the J end by 3 bases, with 13 bases between. The chain's CDR3 is CASSSRGDHYEQYF. CDR3 bases: TGTGCCAGTAGTAGCCGCGGGGATCACTACGAGCAGTACTTC.

This chain links TRBV4-1 with TRBJ2-1, with no clear D. Germline assignment: CDR1 MGHRA and CDR2 YSYEKL. Deletions cut 4 bases from V and 5 bases from J, with 15 bases between. The CDR3 is made up of 15 amino acids. The DNA of the CDR3 is TGCGCCAGCAGCCCATACAGTGCGAGCCACAATGAGCAGTTCTTC. This sequence encodes CASSPYSASHNEQFF.

Only a few counts were recorded for this clonotype. The V gene is TRBV7-2, the J gene TRBJ2-3, with 8 bases identical to TRBD2. J was trimmed by 2 bases and V by 7 bases; bases with no gene match: 11. The CDR3 has 16 residues. The germline gives CDR1 SGHTA, CDR2 FQGNSA. The CDR3 region is CASTHPGLALTDTQYF. The CDR3 region has the DNA TGTGCCAGCACCCATCCCGGACTAGCTCTCACAGATACGCAGTATTTT.

This rearrangement joins TRBV10-1 to TRBJ2-7; the match to TRBD1 covers 10 bases. The CDR3 runs 13 residues. Losses at the gene ends were 5 bases for V and 6 bases for J; bases not matched to a gene: 4. The V gene's germline CDR1 is WNHNN and CDR2 SYGVQD (reference sequence). CDR3 sequence reads: CASSTGTGVEQYF. CDR3 coding DNA: TGCGCCAGCAGTACCGGGACAGGGGTCGAGCAGTACTTC.

This clonotype has a handful of counts. The chain joins TRBV20-1 to TRBJ2-4, with a weak D call TRBD2 (5 bases). Germline assignment: CDR1 DFQATT and CDR2 SNEGSKA (reference sequence). V was cut by 1 base and J by 8 bases, with 18 bases left in between. The CDR3 is 15 residues long. This chain's CDR3 is CSARARETGIHIQYF. The DNA for the CDR3 is TGCAGTGCTAGAGCGAGGGAGACGGGGATTCACATTCAGTACTTC.

This chain connects TRBV4-1 to TRBJ1-2; maybe TRBD1 (5 bases). The CDR3 consists of 14 residues. Trimming removed 2 bases at V and 4 bases at J, with 11 bases between. The germline V gene encodes CDR1 MGHRA and CDR2 YSYEKL. This chain's CDR3 is CASSQTGTAYGYTF. CDR3 bases: TGCGCCAGCAGCCAAACGGGGACGGCCTATGGCTACACCTTC.

The chain carries TRBV19 and TRBJ2-7; 8 nucleotides match TRBD1. From germline, CDR1 is LNHDA and CDR2 SQIVND (reference sequence). This CDR3 spans 15 amino acids. Trimming at V came to 1 base and at J to 3 bases, leaving 5 bases not matched to a gene. In nucleotides, the CDR3 is TGTGCCAGTAGTATAGGCGACAGGGGTAACTACGAGCAGTACTTC. Its translation: CASSIGDRGNYEQYF.

This clonotype showed up many times. The chain has TRBV29-1 and TRBJ2-7; D not certain. Germline assignment: CDR1 SQVTM and CDR2 ANQGSEA. The CDR3 loop spans 13 amino acids. V lost 4 bases and J 3 bases, leaving 13 bases between the germline ends. Here the CDR3 DNA reads TGCAGCGTTGCAGAGGCAATGCGCTACGAGCAGTACGTC. Translating gives CSVAEAMRYEQYV.

This clonotype was observed a few times. The junction departs from germline at one end; a sequencing error may be responsible. DNA of the CDR3: TGTGCCAGCAGCGACGGGTGGCCGTCGGCGAGAGTTTTC. Its protein product is CASSDGWPSARVF. The chain carries TRBV13 and TRBJ2-5; D remains ambiguous. CDR3 size: 13 residues. Germline CDR1 PRHDT, CDR2 FYEKMQ (reference sequence). Filled out from reference TRBV13 and TRBJ2-5, the complete variable domain reads AAGVIQSPRHLIKEKRETATLKCYPIPRHDTVYWYQQGPGQDPQFLISFYEKMQSDKGSIPDRFSAQQFSDYHSELNMSSLELGDSALYFCASSDGWPSARVFGPGTRLLVL.

The sample holds a few counts of this clonotype. This chain joins TRBV23-1 and TRBJ2-7; 8 nucleotides line up with TRBD1. TRBV23-1 is assigned to the ORF class and has an uncertain function. Trimming took 3 bases from V and 6 from J; bases not matched to a gene: 10. The CDR3 runs to 15 residues. The CDR3 bases are TGCGCCAGCAGTCAGACAGGGGTTGTTCGCTGCGAGCAGTACGTC. Protein product: CASSQTGVVRCEQYV.

This clonotype was counted only a few times. The rearrangement links TRBV7-8 to TRBJ1-3; possible D gene TRBD1, 5 bases. This CDR3 comprises 13 residues. Germline V gene lookup returns CDR1 SGHVS and CDR2 FQNEAQ. V lost 4 bases and J lost 8, with 12 bases in between. The CDR3 DNA sequence: TGTGCCAGCAGCTCCAGGGTCTGGGACACCATATATTTT. Encoded protein: CASSSRVWDTIYF.

The chain joins TRBV7-2 to TRBJ1-1; D unclear. V lost 2 bases to trimming and J lost 0 bases, with 13 bases between them. The length of the CDR3 is 16 residues. Germline V CDR1 and CDR2: SGHTA, FQGNSA. For the CDR3, the DNA is TGTGCCAGCAGCTTAAAATCTCTTCGAGTGAACACTGAAGCTTTCTTT. This encodes CASSLKSLRVNTEAFF.

The V and J genes are TRBV11-2 and TRBJ2-5; 10 bases align to TRBD1. CDR3 length equals 14 residues. Germline loops: CDR1 SGHAT, CDR2 FQNNGV. The trim removed 6 bases at V and 1 base at J, leaving 2 bases unmatched. CDR3 sequence (DNA): TGTGCCAGCAGAGGGGACAGGGGCCAAGAGACCCAGTACTTC. Amino acids: CASRGDRGQETQYF.

The chain couples TRBV6-5 to TRBJ1-1, with TRBD1 matching over 8 bases. Germline CDR1 MNHEY, CDR2 SVGAGI. The V and J ends lost 5 bases and 4 bases, in that order; junction bases with no gene match: 6. The CDR3 consists of 14 residues. This CDR3 reads CASSRQGRGTEAFF. The CDR3 DNA is TGTGCCAGCAGTAGACAGGGGAGGGGCACTGAAGCTTTCTTT.

The chain is built from TRBV19 and TRBJ2-7, with TRBD1 identical over 7 bases. The V and J ends lost 2 bases and 4 bases, in that order; junction bases with no gene match: 2. CDR3 length: 13 residues. From germline, CDR1 is LNHDA and CDR2 SQIVND (reference sequence). The CDR3 region is CASSIQGDYEQYF. CDR3 in DNA: TGTGCCAGTAGTATACAGGGGGATTACGAGCAGTACTTC.